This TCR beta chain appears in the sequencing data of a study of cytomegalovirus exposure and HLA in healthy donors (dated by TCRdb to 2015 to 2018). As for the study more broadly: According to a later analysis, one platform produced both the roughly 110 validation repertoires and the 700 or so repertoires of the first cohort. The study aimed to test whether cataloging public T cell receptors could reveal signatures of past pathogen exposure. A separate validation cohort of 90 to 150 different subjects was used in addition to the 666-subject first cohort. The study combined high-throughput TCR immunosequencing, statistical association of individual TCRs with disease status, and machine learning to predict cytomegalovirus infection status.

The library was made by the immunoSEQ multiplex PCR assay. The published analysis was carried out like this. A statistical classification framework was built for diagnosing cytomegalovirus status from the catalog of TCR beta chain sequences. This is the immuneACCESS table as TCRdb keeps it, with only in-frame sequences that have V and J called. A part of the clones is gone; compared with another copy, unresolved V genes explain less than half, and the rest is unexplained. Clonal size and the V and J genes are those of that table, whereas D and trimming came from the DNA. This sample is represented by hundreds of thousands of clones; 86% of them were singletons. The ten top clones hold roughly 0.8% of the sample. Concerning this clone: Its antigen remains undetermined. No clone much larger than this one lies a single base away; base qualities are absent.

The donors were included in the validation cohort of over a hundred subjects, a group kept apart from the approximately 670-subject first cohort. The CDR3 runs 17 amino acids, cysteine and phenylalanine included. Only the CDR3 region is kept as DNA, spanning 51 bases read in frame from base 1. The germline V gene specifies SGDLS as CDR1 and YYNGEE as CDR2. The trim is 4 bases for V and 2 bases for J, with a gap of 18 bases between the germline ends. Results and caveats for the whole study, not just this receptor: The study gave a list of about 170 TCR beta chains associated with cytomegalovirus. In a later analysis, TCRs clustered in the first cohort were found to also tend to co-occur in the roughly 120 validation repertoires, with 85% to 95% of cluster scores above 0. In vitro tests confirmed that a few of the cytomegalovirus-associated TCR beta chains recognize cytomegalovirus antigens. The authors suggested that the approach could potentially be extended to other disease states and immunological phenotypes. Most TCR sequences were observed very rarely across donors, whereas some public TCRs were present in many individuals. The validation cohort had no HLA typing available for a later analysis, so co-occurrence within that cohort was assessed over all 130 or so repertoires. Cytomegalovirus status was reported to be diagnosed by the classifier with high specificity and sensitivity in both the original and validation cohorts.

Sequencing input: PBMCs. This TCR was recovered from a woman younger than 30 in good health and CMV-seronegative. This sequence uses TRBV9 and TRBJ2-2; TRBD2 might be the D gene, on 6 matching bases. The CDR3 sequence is CASSQLGLGGNTGELFF. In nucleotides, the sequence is TGTGCCAGCAGCCAGTTAGGGCTCGGGGGAAACACCGGGGAGCTGTTTTTT.